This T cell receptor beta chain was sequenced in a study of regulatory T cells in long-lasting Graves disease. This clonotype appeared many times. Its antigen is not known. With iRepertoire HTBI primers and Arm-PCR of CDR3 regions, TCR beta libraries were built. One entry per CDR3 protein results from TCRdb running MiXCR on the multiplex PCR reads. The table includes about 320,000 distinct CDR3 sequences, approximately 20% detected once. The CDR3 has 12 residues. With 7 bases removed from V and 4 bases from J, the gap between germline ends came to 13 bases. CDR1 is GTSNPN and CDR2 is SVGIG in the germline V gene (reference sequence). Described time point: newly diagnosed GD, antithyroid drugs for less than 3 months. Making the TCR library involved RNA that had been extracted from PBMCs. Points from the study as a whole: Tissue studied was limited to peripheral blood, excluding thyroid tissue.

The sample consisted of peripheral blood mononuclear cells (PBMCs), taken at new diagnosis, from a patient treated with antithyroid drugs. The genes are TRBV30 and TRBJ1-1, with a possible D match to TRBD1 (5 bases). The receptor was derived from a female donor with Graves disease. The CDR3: CASARGSTEAFF. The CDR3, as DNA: TGTGCCTCAGCGAGGGGCAGCACTGAAGCTTTCTTT.